The present T cell receptor beta chain was sequenced within a study of Graves' ophthalmopathy and Graves' hyperthyroidism (dated by TCRdb to the late 2010s). Broadly, across the study: Peripheral blood was collected at initial diagnosis, before any treatment. To tell Graves' ophthalmopathy apart from Graves' hyperthyroidism, and to predict which patients would progress to ophthalmopathy, the study relied on TCR beta repertoire signatures. In total, around 130 blood samples were TCR-sequenced: approximately 42 ophthalmopathy, roughly 77 hyperthyroidism and roughly 17 hyperthyroidism-to-ophthalmopathy patients. To explore V-J signatures distinguishing ophthalmopathy from hyperthyroidism, a discovery set of around 97 patients (43 ophthalmopathy, 55 to 60 stable hyperthyroidism) was enrolled. For independent validation, a separate cohort was made up of some 19 hyperthyroidism patients plus 17 patients who later progressed from hyperthyroidism to ophthalmopathy. In 6 or 7 hyperthyroidism patients, T-cell repertoires of thyroid tissue and blood were compared. Following sampling, methimazole starting at 30 mg daily was administered to hyperthyroidism patients, and high-dose intravenous methylprednisolone was administered to ophthalmopathy patients.

TCR beta CDR3 regions were amplified from RNA transcripts for repertoire sequencing. The first round was an RT-PCR using HTBI primers with the Qiagen OneStep RT-PCR kit, and this first round was followed by a second-round multiplex PCR, then size selection and purification. Libraries were sequenced on an Illumina HiSeq2000 using paired-end 100 bp reads. Processing in the source paper ran as follows. SOAPnuke was used to process the reads, throwing out any read that had adapters, had uncalled bases, had a mean Phred below 15, or lacked an exact constant-primer or identifier match. COPE v1.2.5 was used to merge the high-quality paired reads. Unique nucleotide sequences were defined as clonotypes and aligned to IMGT TRB V, D and J references using MiTCR v1.1. Analysis was restricted to V-J combinations with a frequency above 0.0001, which covered roughly 99% of repertoires. A TCR clonal expansion and chaos score per V-J combination was defined as the ratio of F50 clonal expansion to chaos observed in the TCRdist matrix. Welch's t-statistics and random forest were used to reduce the features to about 14 V-J combinations, which were then used as input to a naive Bayes classifier. The Morisita-Horn index was used to measure how similar the thyroid and blood repertoires were. Through fastp at Q25 and MiXCR, TCRdb rebuilt clones from the public reads, retaining in-frame beta chains. Identical CDR3 proteins give one entry, which carries the most common genes and DNA. The V and J calls follow TCRdb's processing rather than the paper's. Present in this sample are under 350,000 distinct CDR3 sequences, under 20% of which were seen just once. The ten top clones hold roughly an eighth of the sample.

The study at large found these results: Sample size was not predetermined statistically, and investigators were not blinded to group allocation. In cross-validation, the 13-signature model distinguished ophthalmopathy from stable hyperthyroidism with approximately 85% sensitivity and around 81% specificity, and in the test set the corresponding values were around 80% and 75%. Most expanded thyroid clonotypes with frequency above 0.001 were also detected in blood, suggesting blood repertoires may reflect the thyroid immune response. In validation, the model predicted ophthalmopathy progression with about 64% sensitivity and about 73% specificity; some 13 predicted patients were CT-confirmed with GO in a median of around 6 months.

The CDR3 holds 14 amino acids from the cysteine to the phenylalanine. Only the CDR3 portion is preserved as DNA: 42 bases, with reading frame beginning at the first base. The germline V gene (reference sequence) sets CDR1 to GTSNPN and CDR2 to SVGIG. Germline trimming: 3 bases from V, 0 bases from J; junction bases outside gene matches: 4. This clonotype was found many times. The antigen it recognizes is unknown. No much larger clone is present one base from it, and per-base qualities are unavailable. Ophthalmopathy patients were characterized by moderately to severely active disease, a Clinical Activity Score of at least 3, a NOSPECS grade of at least 4, and a disease duration under 3 months. Patients were excluded if they had other autoimmune diseases, uncontrolled infections, pregnancy or lactation. Diagnosis relied on clinical symptoms, serum thyroxine, TRAb, thyroid ultrasound and orbital computed tomography. PBMCs were isolated from roughly 10 ml of fresh peripheral blood by Ficoll-Paque density gradient centrifugation. Trizol reagent was used to extract the total RNA, and its quality was then checked on an Agilent 2100 Bioanalyzer.

Material: peripheral blood. The rearrangement joined TRBV30 to TRBJ1-1, and 7 bases in between align with TRBD1. This clonotype was obtained from an adult man with Graves' ophthalmopathy. In nucleotides, the sequence is TGTGCCTGGAGGGCAGACAGGGTGAACACTGAAGCTTTCTTT. Translated, it gives CAWRADRVNTEAFF.